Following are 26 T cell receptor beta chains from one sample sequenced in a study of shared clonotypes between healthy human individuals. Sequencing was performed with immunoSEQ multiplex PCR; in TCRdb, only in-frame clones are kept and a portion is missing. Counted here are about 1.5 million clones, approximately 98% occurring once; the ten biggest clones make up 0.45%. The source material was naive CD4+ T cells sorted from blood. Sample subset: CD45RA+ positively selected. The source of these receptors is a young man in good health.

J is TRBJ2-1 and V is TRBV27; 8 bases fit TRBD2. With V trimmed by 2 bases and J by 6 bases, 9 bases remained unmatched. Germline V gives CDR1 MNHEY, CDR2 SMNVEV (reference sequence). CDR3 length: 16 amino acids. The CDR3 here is CASSLERGRIFNEQFF. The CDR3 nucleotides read TGTGCCAGCAGTTTAGAGCGGGGGAGAATTTTCAATGAGCAGTTCTTC.

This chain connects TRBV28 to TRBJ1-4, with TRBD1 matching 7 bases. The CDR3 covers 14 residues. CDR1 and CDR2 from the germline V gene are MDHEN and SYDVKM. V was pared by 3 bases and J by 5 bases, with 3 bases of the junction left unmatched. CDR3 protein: CASSLFRGNEKLFF. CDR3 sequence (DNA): TGTGCCAGCAGTTTGTTCAGGGGGAATGAAAAACTGTTTTTT.

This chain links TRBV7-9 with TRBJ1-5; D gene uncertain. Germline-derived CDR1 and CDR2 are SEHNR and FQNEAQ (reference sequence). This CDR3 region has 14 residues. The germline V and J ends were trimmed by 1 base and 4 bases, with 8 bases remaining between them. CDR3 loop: CASSLEGQNQPQHF. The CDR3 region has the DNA TGTGCCAGCAGCTTAGAAGGGCAGAATCAGCCCCAGCATTTT.

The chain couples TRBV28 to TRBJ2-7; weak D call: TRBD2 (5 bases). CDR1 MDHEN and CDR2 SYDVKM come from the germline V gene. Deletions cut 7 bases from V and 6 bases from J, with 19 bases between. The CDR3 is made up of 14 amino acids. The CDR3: CASNYYPGGSEQYF. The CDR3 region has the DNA TGTGCCAGCAATTACTACCCTGGAGGAAGCGAGCAGTACTTC.

The CDR3 sequence is CAIQPRERGYEQYF. CDR3 DNA: TGTGCCATCCAGCCCAGGGAGAGGGGGTACGAGCAGTACTTC. This chain joins TRBV10-3 and TRBJ2-7, with D maybe TRBD1 (6 bases). CDR1 is ENHRY and CDR2 is SYGVKD in the germline V gene. The V and J ends lost 8 bases and 4 bases respectively, with 18 bases between them. The CDR3 spans 14 residues.

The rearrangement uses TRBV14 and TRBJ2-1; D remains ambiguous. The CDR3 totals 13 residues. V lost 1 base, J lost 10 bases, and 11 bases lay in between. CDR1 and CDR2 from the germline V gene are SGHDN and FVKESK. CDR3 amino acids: CASSQGIAAEQFF. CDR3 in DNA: TGTGCCAGCAGCCAAGGTATCGCCGCGGAGCAGTTCTTC.

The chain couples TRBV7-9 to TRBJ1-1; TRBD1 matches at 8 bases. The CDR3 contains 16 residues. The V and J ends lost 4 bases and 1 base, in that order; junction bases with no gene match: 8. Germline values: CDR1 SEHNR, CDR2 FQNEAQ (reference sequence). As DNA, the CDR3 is TGTGCCAGCAGCTCCTTACCCACAGGGGGGAACACTGAAGCTTTCTTT. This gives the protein CASSSLPTGGNTEAFF.

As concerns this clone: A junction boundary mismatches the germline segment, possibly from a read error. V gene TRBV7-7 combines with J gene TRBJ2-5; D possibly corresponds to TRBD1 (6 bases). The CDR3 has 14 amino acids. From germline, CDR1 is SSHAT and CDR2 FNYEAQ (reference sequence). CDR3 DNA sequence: TGTGCTAGCAGACTTCATACAGGGACGGGGACCCAGTACTTC. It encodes CASRLHTGTGTQYF.

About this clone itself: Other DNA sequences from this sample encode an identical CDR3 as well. CDR3 residues: CASSPLAGSSYEQYF. CDR3 in DNA: TGTGCCAGCTCACCATTAGCGGGTAGCTCCTACGAGCAGTACTTC. J is TRBJ2-7 and V is TRBV18, with 7 bases that match TRBD2. V shed 2 bases and J 0 bases; nucleotides not matched to a gene: 4. This CDR3 region has 15 residues. Germline CDR1 and CDR2: KGHSH and LQKENI.

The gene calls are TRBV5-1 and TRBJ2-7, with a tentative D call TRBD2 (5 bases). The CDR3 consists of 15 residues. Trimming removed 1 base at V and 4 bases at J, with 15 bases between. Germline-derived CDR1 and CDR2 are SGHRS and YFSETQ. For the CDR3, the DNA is TGCGCCAGCAGCTTGATCTCCGGGATGGGGTACGAGCAGTACTTC. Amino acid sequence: CASSLISGMGYEQYF.

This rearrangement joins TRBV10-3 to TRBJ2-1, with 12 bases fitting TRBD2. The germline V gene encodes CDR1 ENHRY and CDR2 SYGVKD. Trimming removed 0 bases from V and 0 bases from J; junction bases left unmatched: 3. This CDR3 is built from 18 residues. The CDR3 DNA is TGTGCCATCAGTGAGTCCGGACTAGCGGGAAGCTCCTACAATGAGCAGTTCTTC. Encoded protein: CAISESGLAGSSYNEQFF.

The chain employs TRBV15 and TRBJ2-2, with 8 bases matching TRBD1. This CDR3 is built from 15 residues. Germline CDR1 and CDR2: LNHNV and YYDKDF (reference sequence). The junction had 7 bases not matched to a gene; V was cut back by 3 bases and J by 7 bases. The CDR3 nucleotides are TGTGCCACCAGCAGCCTCGGGACAGGCAACGGGGAGCTGTTTTTT. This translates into CATSSLGTGNGELFF. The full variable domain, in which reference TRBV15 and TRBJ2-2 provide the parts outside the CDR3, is DAMVIQNPRYQVTQFGKPVTLSCSQTLNHNVMYWYQQKSSQAPKLLFHYYDKDFNNEADTPDNFQSRRPNTSFCFLDIRSPGLGDTAMYLCATSSLGTGNGELFFGEGSRLTVL.

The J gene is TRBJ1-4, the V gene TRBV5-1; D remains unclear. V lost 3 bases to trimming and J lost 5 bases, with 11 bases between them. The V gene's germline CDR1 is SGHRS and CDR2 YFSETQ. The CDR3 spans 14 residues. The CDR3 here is CASSSPPRNEKLFF. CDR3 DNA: TGCGCCAGCAGCTCCCCACCCCGGAATGAAAAACTGTTTTTT.

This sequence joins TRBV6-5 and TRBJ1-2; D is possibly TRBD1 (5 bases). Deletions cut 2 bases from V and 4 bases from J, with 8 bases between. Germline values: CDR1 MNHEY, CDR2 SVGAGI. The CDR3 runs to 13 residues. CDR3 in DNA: TGTGCCAGCAGTTACGGACACCCCTATGGCTACACCTTC. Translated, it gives CASSYGHPYGYTF.

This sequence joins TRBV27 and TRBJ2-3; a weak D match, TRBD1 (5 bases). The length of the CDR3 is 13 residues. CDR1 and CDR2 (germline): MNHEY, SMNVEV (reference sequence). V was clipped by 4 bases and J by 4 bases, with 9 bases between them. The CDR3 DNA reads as TGTGCCAGCAGTTACGGACACTCAGATACGCAGTATTTT. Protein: CASSYGHSDTQYF.

The CDR3: CASSVVAAGSDTQYF. CDR3 sequence (DNA): TGTGCCAGCAGCGTAGTTGCGGCAGGGTCAGATACGCAGTATTTT. The V gene is TRBV9, the J gene TRBJ2-3, with D maybe TRBD1 (5 bases). There are 15 residues in the CDR3. Trimming pared 0 bases from V and 4 bases from J, leaving 12 bases between. Germline V gene sequence: CDR1 SGDLS, CDR2 YYNGEE.

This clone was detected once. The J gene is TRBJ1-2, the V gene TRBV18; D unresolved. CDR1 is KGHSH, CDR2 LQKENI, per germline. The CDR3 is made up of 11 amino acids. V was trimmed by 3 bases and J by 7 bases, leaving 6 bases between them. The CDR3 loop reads CASSPNVGYTF. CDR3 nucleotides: TGTGCCAGCTCACCTAACGTTGGCTACACCTTC.

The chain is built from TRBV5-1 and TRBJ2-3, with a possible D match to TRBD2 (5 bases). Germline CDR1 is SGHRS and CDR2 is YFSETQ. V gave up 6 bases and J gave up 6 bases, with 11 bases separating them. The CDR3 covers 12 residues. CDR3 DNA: TGCGCCAGCACCTACAGAGGGGATACGCAGTATTTT. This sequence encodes CASTYRGDTQYF.

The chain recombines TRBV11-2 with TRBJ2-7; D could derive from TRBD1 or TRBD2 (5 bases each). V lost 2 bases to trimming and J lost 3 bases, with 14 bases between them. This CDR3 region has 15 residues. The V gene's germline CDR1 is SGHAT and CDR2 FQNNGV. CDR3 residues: CASSLNGHGDYEQYF. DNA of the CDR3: TGTGCCAGCAGCTTAAACGGACACGGGGACTACGAGCAGTACTTC.

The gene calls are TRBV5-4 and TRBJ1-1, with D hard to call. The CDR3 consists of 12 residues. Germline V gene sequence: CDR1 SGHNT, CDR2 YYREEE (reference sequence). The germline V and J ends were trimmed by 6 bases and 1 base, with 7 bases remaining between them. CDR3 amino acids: CASNRPNTEAFF. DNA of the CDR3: TGTGCCAGCAACCGTCCGAACACTGAAGCTTTCTTT.

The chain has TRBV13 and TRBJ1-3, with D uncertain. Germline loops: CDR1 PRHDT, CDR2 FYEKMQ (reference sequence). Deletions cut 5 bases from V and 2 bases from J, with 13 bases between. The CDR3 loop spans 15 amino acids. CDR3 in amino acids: CASSTRVWAGNTIYF. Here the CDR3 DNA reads TGTGCCAGCAGCACCCGTGTCTGGGCTGGAAACACCATATATTTT. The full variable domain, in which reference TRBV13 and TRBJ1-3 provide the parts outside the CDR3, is AAGVIQSPRHLIKEKRETATLKCYPIPRHDTVYWYQQGPGQDPQFLISFYEKMQSDKGSIPDRFSAQQFSDYHSELNMSSLELGDSALYFCASSTRVWAGNTIYFGEGSWLTVV.

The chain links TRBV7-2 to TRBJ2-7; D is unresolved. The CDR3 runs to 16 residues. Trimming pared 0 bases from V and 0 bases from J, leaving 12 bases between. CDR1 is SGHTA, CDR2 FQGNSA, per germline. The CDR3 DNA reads TGTGCCAGCAGCTTAGCAGGCAGCTTCGGCTCCTACGAGCAGTACTTC. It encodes CASSLAGSFGSYEQYF.

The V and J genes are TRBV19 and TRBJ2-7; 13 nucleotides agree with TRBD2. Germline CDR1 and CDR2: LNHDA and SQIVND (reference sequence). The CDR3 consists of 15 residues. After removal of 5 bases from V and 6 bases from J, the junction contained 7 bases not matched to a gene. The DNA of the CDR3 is TGTGCCAGTAGTTTAAGGACTAGCGGGAGTAGCGAGCAGTACTTC. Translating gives CASSLRTSGSSEQYF. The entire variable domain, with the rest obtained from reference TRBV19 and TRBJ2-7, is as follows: DGGITQSPKYLFRKEGQNVTLSCEQNLNHDAMYWYRQDPGQGLRLIYYSQIVNDFQKGDIAEGYSVSREKKESFPLTVTSAQKNPTAFYLCASSLRTSGSSEQYFGPGTRLTVT.

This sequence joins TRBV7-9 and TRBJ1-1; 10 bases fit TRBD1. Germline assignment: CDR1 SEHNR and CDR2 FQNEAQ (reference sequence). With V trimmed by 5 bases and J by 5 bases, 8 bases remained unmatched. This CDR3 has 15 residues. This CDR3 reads CASSPRQGAGTEAFF. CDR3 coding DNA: TGTGCCAGCAGCCCTAGACAGGGGGCGGGAACTGAAGCTTTCTTT.

CDR3 sequence (DNA): TGTGCCAGCAGCTTATATCGCGCCGGGACAGGGAACACTGAAGCTTTCTTT. Translating gives CASSLYRAGTGNTEAFF. The chain has TRBV7-2 and TRBJ1-1; 8 bases agree with TRBD1. CDR1 and CDR2 (germline): SGHTA, FQGNSA. The junction had 9 bases not matched to a gene; V was cut back by 2 bases and J by 1 base. This CDR3 region has 17 residues.

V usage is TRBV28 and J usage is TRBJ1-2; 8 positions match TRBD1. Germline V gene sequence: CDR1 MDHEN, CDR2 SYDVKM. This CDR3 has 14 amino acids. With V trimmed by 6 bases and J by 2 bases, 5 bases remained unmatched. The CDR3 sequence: CASSRRQGNYGYTF. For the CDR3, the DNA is TGTGCCAGCAGCCGTAGACAGGGGAACTATGGCTACACCTTC.